This T cell receptor beta chain was sequenced for a study of cytotoxic CD8 clonotypes in ibrutinib-treated CLL. Broader study findings: The study found clonality rose at ibrutinib response, then fell toward baseline at progression.

Details on this clone: The antigen is not known.

The assay was immunoSEQ multiplex PCR, and TCRdb's table has in-frame clones only and misses some. The sample includes fewer than 400,000 clones, around 66% of them seen just once. Germline V CDR1 and CDR2: SGHTA, FQGTGA. This CDR3 is 12 amino acids long. V was trimmed by 2 bases and J by 9 bases, leaving 9 bases between them. The gene calls are TRBV7-3 and TRBJ2-3, with TRBD1 as a possible D gene (5 bases). The receptor was derived from a human donor with chronic lymphocytic leukemia. The sequences come from PBMCs, collected after 36 months of ibrutinib treatment. In DNA form, the CDR3 reads TGTGCCAGCAGCTTAGGGCAGGGAACGCAGTATTTT. It specifies CASSLGQGTQYF.